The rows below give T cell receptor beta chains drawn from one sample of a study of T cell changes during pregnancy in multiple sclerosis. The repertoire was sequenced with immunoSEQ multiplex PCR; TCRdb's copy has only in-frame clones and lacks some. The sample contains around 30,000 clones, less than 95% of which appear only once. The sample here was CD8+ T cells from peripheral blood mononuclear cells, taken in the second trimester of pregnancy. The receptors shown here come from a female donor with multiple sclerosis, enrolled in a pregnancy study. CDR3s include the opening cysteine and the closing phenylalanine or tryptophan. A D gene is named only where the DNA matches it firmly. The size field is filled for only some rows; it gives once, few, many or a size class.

TGTGCCAGCAGTGTAGGGGGACTAGCGGGAGGATACGCCTACAATGAGCAGTTCTTC,CASSVGGLAGGYAYNEQFF,TRBJ2-1,once,TRBD2,TRBV27
TGTGCCAGCAGTTTTTCTTGGACAAGAAGCACAGATACGCAGTATTTT,CASSFSWTRSTDTQYF,TRBJ2-3,-,-,TRBV28
TGTGCCAGCAGCGGACCTCCAGACACTGAAAAAAACACCGGGGAGCTGTTTTTT,CASSGPPDTEKNTGELFF,TRBJ2-2,once,-,TRBV9
TGTGCCAGCCTCCGGGTCGGCTACGAGCAGTACTTC,CASLRVGYEQYF,TRBJ2-7,few,-,TRBV28
TGTGCCAGCAGCAAAGAGACAGGGTATAGCAATCAGCCCCAGCATTTT,CASSKETGYSNQPQHF,TRBJ1-5,-,-,TRBV21-1
TGCGCCAGCAGCTTGACGGATTTTTGGACAGGGGATGAGCAGTTCTTC,CASSLTDFWTGDEQFF,TRBJ2-1,-,TRBD1,TRBV5-1
TGTGCCAGCAGTTTCGGGACAGGGACCGGGGAGCTGTTTTTT,CASSFGTGTGELFF,TRBJ2-2,-,TRBD1,TRBV28
TGTGCCAGCAGGCCTCAGGTTAACTATGGCTACACCTTC,CASRPQVNYGYTF,TRBJ1-2,-,-,TRBV5-6
TGTGCCAGCAGCTTAGCCAGGGTTGGCTACACCTTC,CASSLARVGYTF,TRBJ1-2,-,-,TRBV13
TGTGCCAGCAGTCTCATGACTAGCGGGAGCCCCTACGAGCAGTACTTC,CASSLMTSGSPYEQYF,TRBJ2-7,-,TRBD2,TRBV28
TGTGCCAGCAGTGAAGTGGGCTTATGGACTAGCGGGAGAGTGGTTGAGCAGTTCTTC,CASSEVGLWTSGRVVEQFF,TRBJ2-1,-,TRBD2,TRBV6-1
TGTGCCAGCAGCTCGGACAGCTCCTACGAGCAGTACTTC,CASSSDSSYEQYF,TRBJ2-7,-,-,TRBV9
TGTGCCAGCAGCTTAATTATAAGGGAGCCCGGGGAGCTGTTTTTT,CASSLIIREPGELFF,TRBJ2-2,-,-,TRBV7-3
TGCGCCAGCAGCCCTGGGCTAGCGGGAGGGCCGGGGTACGAGCAGTACTTC,CASSPGLAGGPGYEQYF,TRBJ2-7,-,TRBD2,TRBV5-1
TGTGCCTGGGGTATAGCGGGAGTTCCGTACTTC,CAWGIAGVPYF,TRBJ2-7,-,TRBD2,TRBV30
TGTGCCAGCAGTTTTCAAGGACTAGCGGGCCAAAAGAATACGCAGTATTTT,CASSFQGLAGQKNTQYF,TRBJ2-3,-,TRBD2,TRBV28